The clone carrying this TCR beta chain was picked up one time. These data belong to a study of shared clonotypes between healthy human individuals. As processed by the authors: Junction-only immunoSEQ sequences carried no quality scores, so filtering differed. The assay was immunoSEQ multiplex PCR, and TCRdb's table has in-frame clones only and misses some. V, J and clone size were drawn from that table, and D and trimming were deduced from the DNA. In the table there are roughly 2 million clones, approximately 95% of which are singletons. CDR1 and CDR2 (germline): SGHDT, YYEEEE. Trimming removed 2 bases from V and 6 bases from J, with 15 bases in between. The CDR3 consists of 14 residues.

This chain links TRBV5-6 with TRBJ2-7; tentatively, D is TRBD2 (5 bases). Sequencing was performed on naive CD4+ T cells sorted from blood. As to subset: CD45RA+ positively selected. The receptor comes from a man aged 18 to 30 in good health. As DNA, the CDR3 is TGTGCCAGCAGCTTTTCGTGGGAGACTCTCGAGCAGTACTTC. Its protein is CASSFSWETLEQYF.